These T cell receptor beta chains were read from a single sample in a study of CD8+ T cells in alopecia areata. Some clones are missing from TCRdb's copy, which holds only in-frame ones; the method was immunoSEQ multiplex PCR. Among roughly 110,000 clones listed, roughly three fifths were seen once. The sample in question was CD4+ T cells sorted from blood, obtained at week 24, from a patient treated with tofacitinib. The receptors shown here come from a human donor with alopecia areata. The CDR3 runs from the conserved cysteine through the conserved F or W. Fields, in order: J gene, clone size, D gene, V gene, CDR3 length, CDR3 DNA, CDR3 protein. The D gene is left open where the match is weak. Clone size is given for some rows only: seen once, a few or many times, or a class if the clone is expanded.

>TRBJ1-2|few|NA|TRBV29-1|14
TGCAGCGTTGAAGATGGGGGACTCCGGGAAGGCTACACCTTC
CSVEDGGLREGYTF
>TRBJ1-1|NA|TRBD1|TRBV29-1|16
TGCAGCGTTGGCCTCCGACAGGGGTCCATGAACACTGAAGCTTTCTTT
CSVGLRQGSMNTEAFF
>TRBJ1-1|many|TRBD1|TRBV7-9|14
TGTGCCAGCAGCCCCGGGACAGGCGACACTGAAGCTTTCTTT
CASSPGTGDTEAFF
>TRBJ1-1|NA|NA|TRBV18|15
TGTGCCAGCTCACCAGGAGGACAGAAGAACACTGAAGCTTTCTTT
CASSPGGQKNTEAFF
>TRBJ2-1|NA|NA|TRBV5-6|12
TGTGCCAGCAGCTTGGTTTACAATGAGCAGTTCTTC
CASSLVYNEQFF
>TRBJ2-7|once|TRBD1|TRBV14|13
TGTGCCAGCAGGAGACAGGGAGCGAACGAGCAGTACTTC
CASRRQGANEQYF
>TRBJ1-5|NA|NA|TRBV15|14
TGTGCCACCCAGACCGCAGGGAACAATCAGCCCCAGCATTTT
CATQTAGNNQPQHF
>TRBJ2-7|few|NA|TRBV19|12
TGTGCCAGTCGATCTGAAGCTTACGAGCAGTACTTC
CASRSEAYEQYF
>TRBJ2-3|NA|NA|TRBV7-2|13
TGTGCCAGCAGCCGCATAAGTGTCGATACGCAGTATTTT
CASSRISVDTQYF
>TRBJ2-7|NA|TRBD1|TRBV7-2|13
TGTGCCAGCAGCCCGGACAGGGGGCGCGAGCAGTACTTC
CASSPDRGREQYF
>TRBJ2-5|NA|TRBD2|TRBV10-3|18
TGTGCCATCAGTGATCCTCGCGGGCTAGCGGGGTACCAAGAGACCCAGTACTTC
CAISDPRGLAGYQETQYF
>TRBJ2-7|NA|NA|TRBV6-5|12
TGTGCCAGCACCGATATCGCGGACGAGCAGTACTTC
CASTDIADEQYF
>TRBJ1-4|NA|NA|TRBV30|14
TGTGCCTGGAGTGTAGGTGGGGAAGGGGAAAAACTGTTTTTT
CAWSVGGEGEKLFF
>TRBJ1-5|many|NA|TRBV6-1|14
TGTGCCAGCAGTGTGTCCGGAGGAGGTCAGCCCCAGCATTTT
CASSVSGGGQPQHF
>TRBJ2-1|NA|TRBD1|TRBV7-9|15
TGTGCCAGCACCCAGGGGGCCAGCTCCTACAATGAGCAGTTCTTC
CASTQGASSYNEQFF
>TRBJ2-5|NA|TRBD1|TRBV6-7|15
TGTGCCAGCAGTTATGGCAGGGGGCTAGGTGAGACCCAGTACTTC
CASSYGRGLGETQYF
>TRBJ2-1|NA|TRBD1|TRBV19|14
TGTGCCAGTACCTCAAGGGACAGGGAGGATGAGCAGTTCTTC
CASTSRDREDEQFF
>TRBJ1-4|NA|TRBD1|TRBV7-9|14
TGTGCCAGCAGCTCCCACAGGGGAAGGGAAAAACTGTTTTTT
CASSSHRGREKLFF
>TRBJ2-7|NA|TRBD2|TRBV4-3|15
TGCGCCAGCAGCCAATTGAGCGGGGTAGAATACGAGCAGTACTTC
CASSQLSGVEYEQYF
>TRBJ1-1|NA|NA|TRBV5-1|12
TGCGCCAGCACCACAGGGAACACTGAAGCTTTCTTT
CASTTGNTEAFF
>TRBJ1-5|NA|NA|TRBV10-3|13
TGTGCCATCAGTGAGTCGAGGGATCAGCCCCAGCATTTT
CAISESRDQPQHF
>TRBJ1-1|NA|TRBD1|TRBV6-5|16
TGTGCCAGCAGTTACTCGGTGGGACAGGGGAACACTGAAGCTTTCTTT
CASSYSVGQGNTEAFF
>TRBJ2-7|NA|TRBD2|TRBV29-1|14
TGCAGCGTTGTAGGGCGGGGGGAAAACTACGAGCAGTACTTC
CSVVGRGENYEQYF
>TRBJ1-4|NA|NA|TRBV14|15
TGTGCCAGCAGCCCGCGGGTTGGGGTGGCTGAAAAACTGTTTTTT
CASSPRVGVAEKLFF